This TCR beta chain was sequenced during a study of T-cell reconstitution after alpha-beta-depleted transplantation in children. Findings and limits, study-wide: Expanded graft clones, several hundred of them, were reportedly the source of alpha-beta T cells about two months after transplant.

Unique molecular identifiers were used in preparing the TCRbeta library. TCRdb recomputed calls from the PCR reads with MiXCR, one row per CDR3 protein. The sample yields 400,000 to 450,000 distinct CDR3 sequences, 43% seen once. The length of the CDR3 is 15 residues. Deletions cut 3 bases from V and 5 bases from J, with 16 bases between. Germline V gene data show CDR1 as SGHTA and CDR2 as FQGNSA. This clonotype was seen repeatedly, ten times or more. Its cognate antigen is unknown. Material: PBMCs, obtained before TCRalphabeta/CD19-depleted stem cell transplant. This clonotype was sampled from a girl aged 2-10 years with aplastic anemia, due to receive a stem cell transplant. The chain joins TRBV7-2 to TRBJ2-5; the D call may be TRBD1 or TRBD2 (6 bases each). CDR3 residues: CASSLEGLGGETQYF. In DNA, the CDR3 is TGTGCCAGCAGCTTGGAAGGACTGGGGGGCGAGACCCAGTACTTC.